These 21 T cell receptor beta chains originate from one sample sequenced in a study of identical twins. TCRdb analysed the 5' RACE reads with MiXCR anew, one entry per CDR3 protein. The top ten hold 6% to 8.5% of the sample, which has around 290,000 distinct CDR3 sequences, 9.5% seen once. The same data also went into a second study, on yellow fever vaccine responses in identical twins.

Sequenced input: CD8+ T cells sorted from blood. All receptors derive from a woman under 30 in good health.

The CDR3 DNA reads TGTGCCAGCAGTTTGATTTGGTCCGAGCAGTACTTC. Amino acid sequence: CASSLIWSEQYF. The chain recombines TRBV28 with TRBJ2-7; D gene unclear. In germline, CDR1 is MDHEN, CDR2 SYDVKM. The CDR3 extends over 12 amino acids. The V end lost 3 bases, the J end lost 6 bases, and 9 bases lay between the germline ends.

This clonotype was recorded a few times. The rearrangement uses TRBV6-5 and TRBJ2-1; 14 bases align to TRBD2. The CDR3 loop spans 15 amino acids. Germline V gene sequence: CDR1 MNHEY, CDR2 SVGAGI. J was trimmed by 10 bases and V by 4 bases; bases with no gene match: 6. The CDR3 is CASSFGTSGSTEQFF. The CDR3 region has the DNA TGTGCCAGCAGTTTCGGGACTAGCGGGAGTACGGAGCAGTTCTTC.

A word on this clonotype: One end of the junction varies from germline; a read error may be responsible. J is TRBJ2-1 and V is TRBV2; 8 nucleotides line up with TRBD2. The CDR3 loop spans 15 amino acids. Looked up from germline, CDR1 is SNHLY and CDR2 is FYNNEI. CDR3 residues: CASSAPRTNGRASDF. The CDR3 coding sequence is TGTGCCAGCAGTGCTCCTCGGACTAACGGGAGGGCCTCCGACTTC.

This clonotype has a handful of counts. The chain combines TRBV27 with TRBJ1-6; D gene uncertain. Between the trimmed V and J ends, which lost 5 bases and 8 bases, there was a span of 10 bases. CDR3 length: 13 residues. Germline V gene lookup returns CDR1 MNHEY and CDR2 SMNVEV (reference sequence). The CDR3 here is CASSLIRDSPLHF. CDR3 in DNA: TGTGCCAGCAGTCTAATAAGAGATTCACCCCTCCACTTT.

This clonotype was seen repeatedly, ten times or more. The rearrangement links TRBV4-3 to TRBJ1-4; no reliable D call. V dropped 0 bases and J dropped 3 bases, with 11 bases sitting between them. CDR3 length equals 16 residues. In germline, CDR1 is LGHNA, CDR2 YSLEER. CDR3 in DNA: TGCGCCAGCAGCCAAGATGGGGATCGGGCTAATGAAAAACTGTTTTTT. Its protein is CASSQDGDRANEKLFF.

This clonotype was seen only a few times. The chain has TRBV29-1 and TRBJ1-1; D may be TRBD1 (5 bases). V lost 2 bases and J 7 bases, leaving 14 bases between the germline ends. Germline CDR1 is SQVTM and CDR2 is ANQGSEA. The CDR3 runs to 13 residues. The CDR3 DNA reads TGCAGCGTTGAACCCGGGGCCGGGAATGAAGCTTTCTTT. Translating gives CSVEPGAGNEAFF.

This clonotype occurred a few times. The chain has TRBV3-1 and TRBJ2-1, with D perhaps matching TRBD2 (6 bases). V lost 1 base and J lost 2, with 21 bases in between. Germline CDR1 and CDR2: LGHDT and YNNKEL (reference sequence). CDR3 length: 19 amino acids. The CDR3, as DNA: TGTGCCAGCAGCCAAGCCCTCGTCGGAGGGGAGTTGCCCTACAATGAGCAGTTCTTC. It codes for CASSQALVGGELPYNEQFF.

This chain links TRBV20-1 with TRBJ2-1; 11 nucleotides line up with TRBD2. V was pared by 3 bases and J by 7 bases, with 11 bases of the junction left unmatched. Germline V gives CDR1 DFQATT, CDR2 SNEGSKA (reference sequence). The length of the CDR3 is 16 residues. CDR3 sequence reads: CSASPLLAGVSNEQFF. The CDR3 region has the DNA TGCAGTGCTAGCCCTTTACTAGCGGGAGTTTCTAATGAGCAGTTCTTC.

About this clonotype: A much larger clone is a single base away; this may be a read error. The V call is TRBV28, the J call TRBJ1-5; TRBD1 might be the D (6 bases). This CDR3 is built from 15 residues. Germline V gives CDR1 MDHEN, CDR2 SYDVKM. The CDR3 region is CASSPLDGDNPPQHF. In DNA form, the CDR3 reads TGTGCCAGCAGTCCCCTGGACGGGGACAATCCGCCCCAGCATTTT.

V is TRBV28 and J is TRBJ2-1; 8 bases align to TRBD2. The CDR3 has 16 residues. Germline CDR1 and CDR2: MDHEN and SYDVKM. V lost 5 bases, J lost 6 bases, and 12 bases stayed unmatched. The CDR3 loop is CASSLGIAGPFNEQFF. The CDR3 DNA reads TGTGCCAGCAGTCTTGGTATAGCGGGACCCTTCAATGAGCAGTTCTTC.

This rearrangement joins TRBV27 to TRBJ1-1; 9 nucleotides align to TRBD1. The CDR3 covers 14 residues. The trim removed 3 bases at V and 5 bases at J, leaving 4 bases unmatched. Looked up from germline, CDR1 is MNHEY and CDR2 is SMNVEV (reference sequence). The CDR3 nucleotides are TGTGCCAGCAGTTTTTCCGGGACAGGGACTGAAGCTTTCTTT. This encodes CASSFSGTGTEAFF.

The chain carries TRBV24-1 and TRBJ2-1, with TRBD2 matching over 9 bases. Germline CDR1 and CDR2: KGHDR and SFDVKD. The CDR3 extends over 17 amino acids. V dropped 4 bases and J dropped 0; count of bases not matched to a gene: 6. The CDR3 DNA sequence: TGTGCCACCAGTGACCGTCTTAGCGGGAGCTCCTACAATGAGCAGTTCTTC. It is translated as CATSDRLSGSSYNEQFF.

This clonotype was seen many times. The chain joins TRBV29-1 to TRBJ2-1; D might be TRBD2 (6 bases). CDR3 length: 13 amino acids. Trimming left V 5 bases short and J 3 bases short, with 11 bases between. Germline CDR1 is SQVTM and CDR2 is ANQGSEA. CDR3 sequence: CSVWLALYNEQFF. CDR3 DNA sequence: TGCAGCGTTTGGCTAGCGCTCTACAATGAGCAGTTCTTC.

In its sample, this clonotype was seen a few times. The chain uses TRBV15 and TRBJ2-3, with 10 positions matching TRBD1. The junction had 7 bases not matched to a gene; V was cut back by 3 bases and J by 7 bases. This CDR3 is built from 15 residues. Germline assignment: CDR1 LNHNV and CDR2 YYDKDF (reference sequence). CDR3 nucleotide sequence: TGTGCCACCAGCAGGGAGGGACAGGGGTTGAATACGCAGTATTTT. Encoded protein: CATSREGQGLNTQYF.

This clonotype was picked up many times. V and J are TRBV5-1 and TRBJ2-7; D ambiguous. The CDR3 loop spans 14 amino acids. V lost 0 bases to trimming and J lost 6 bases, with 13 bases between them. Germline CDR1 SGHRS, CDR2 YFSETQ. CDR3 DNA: TGCGCCAGCAGCTTGGGGCAGAACGAGATCGAGCAGTACTTC. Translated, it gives CASSLGQNEIEQYF.

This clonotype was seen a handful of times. The CDR3 nucleotides read TGTGCCAGCAGCTCCAGGGACAGGGGGTCCTACAATGAGCAGTTCTTC. Translation gives CASSSRDRGSYNEQFF. The rearrangement uses TRBV7-9 and TRBJ2-1; 11 bases map to TRBD1. V was clipped by 4 bases and J by 1 base; unmatched bases: 3. CDR1 and CDR2 (germline): SEHNR, FQNEAQ (reference sequence). This CDR3 has 16 residues.

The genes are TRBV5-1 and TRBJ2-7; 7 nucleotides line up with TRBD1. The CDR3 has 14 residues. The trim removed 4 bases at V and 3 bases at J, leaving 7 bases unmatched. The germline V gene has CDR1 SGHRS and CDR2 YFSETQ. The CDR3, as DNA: TGCGCCAGCAGCCGGGACAGCCCTGGCTACGAGCAGTACTTC. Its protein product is CASSRDSPGYEQYF.

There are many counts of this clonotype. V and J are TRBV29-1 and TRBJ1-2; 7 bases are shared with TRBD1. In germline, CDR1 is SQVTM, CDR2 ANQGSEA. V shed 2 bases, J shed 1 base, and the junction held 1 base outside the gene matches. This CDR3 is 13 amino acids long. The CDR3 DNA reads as TGCAGCGTTGAAACAGGGGATAACTATGGCTACACCTTC. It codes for CSVETGDNYGYTF.

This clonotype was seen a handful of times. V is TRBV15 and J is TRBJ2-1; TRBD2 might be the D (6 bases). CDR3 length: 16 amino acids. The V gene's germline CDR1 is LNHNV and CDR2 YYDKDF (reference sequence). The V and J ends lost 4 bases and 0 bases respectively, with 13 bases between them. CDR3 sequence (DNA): TGTGCCACCAGCAACCCCGGGGGAAGCTCCTACAATGAGCAGTTCTTC. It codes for CATSNPGGSSYNEQFF.

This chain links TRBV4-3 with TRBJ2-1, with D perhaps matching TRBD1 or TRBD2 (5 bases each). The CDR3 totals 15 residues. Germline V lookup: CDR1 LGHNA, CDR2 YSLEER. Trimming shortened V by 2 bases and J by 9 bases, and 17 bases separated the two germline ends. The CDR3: CASSQLRTLGTEQFF. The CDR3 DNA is TGCGCCAGCAGCCAACTCAGAACATTGGGGACTGAGCAGTTCTTC.

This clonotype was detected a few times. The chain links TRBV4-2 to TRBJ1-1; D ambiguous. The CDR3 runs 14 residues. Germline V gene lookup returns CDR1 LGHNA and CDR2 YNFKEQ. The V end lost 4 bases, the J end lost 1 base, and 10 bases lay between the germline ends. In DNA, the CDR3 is TGTGCCAGCAGCCCCCTCATGGGGAACACTGAAGCTTTCTTT. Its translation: CASSPLMGNTEAFF.